This TCR beta chain was sequenced in a study of regulatory T cells in long-lasting Graves disease. The authors built TCR beta libraries using iRepertoire HTBI primers and Arm-PCR of CDR3 regions. Via MiXCR, TCRdb re-called the multiplex PCR reads, giving one row per CDR3 protein. The top ten hold around 12% of the sample, which has about 560,000 distinct CDR3 sequences, about 16% seen once. V gave up 4 bases and J gave up 7 bases; unmatched junction bases: 4. Germline V gives CDR1 GTSNPN, CDR2 SVGIG (reference sequence). The CDR3 is 14 residues long. As for time point: newly diagnosed GD, antithyroid drugs for less than 3 months. After RNA was extracted from PBMCs, the TCR library was made from it. Another study also made use of these data, one on T cells in Graves' hyperthyroidism and ophthalmopathy. That work contributes: The HTBI primer set was used in a first-round RT-PCR of the TCR CDR3.

The TCR comes from a man between 18 and 35 years old with Graves disease. The V call is TRBV30, the J call TRBJ1-6, with 10 bases aligning to TRBD1. Sequencing was performed on peripheral blood mononuclear cells (PBMCs), taken at new diagnosis, from a patient treated with antithyroid drugs. CDR3 sequence: CAWIPGQGNSPLHF. The CDR3 DNA reads as TGTGCCTGGATCCCGGGACAGGGGAATTCACCCCTCCACTTT.